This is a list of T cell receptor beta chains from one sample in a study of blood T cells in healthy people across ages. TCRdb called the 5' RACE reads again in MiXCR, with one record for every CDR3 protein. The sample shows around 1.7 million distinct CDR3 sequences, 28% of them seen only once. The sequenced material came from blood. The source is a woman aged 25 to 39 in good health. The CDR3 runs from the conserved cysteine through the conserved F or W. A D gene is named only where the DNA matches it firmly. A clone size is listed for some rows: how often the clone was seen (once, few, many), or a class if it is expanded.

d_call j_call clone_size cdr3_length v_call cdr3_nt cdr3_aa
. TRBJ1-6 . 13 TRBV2 TGTGCCATTACAAGTGGCCTCGTAAGGCCCCTCCACTTT CAITSGLVRPLHF
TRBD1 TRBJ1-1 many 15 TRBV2 TGTGCCAGCAGCGGGGACAGGGCGGCGAACACTGAAGCTTTCTTT CASSGDRAANTEAFF
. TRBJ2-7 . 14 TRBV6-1 TGTGCCAGCAGTATCGCGAGTTCCTACAATGAGCAGTACTTC CASSIASSYNEQYF
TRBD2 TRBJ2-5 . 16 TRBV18 TGTGCCAGCTCACGATTGACTAGCGGGAGTACTGAGACCCAGTACTTC CASSRLTSGSTETQYF
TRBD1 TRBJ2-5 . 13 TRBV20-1 TGCAGTGTCGTAAACAGGGGCAGGGAGACCCAGTACTTC CSVVNRGRETQYF
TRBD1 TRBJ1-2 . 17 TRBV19 TGTGCCAGTAGTACTCCCGGACAGGGCTTAGCTAACTATGGCTACACCTTC CASSTPGQGLANYGYTF
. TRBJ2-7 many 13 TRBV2 TGTGCCAGCAGTGAATCCCAAACAGGGTGGCAGTACTTC CASSESQTGWQYF
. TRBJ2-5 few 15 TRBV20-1 TGCAGTGCTAGAGATTTCGGGGCGGTGGAAGAGACCCAGTACTTC CSARDFGAVEETQYF
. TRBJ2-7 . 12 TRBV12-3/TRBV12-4 TGTGCCAGCAGTACAGGGTCGATCGAGCAGTACTTC CASSTGSIEQYF
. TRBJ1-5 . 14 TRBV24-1 TGTGCCACCAGCTCTACGAGGGGCAATCAGCCCCAGCATTTT CATSSTRGNQPQHF
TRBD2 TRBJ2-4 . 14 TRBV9 TGTGCCAGCAGCGTACCGACTAGCGGGGGCATTCAGTACTTC CASSVPTSGGIQYF
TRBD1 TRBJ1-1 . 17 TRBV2 TGTGCCAGTTACGCCTGGACAACTACTACAGGGGGCACTGAAGCTTTCTTT CASYAWTTTTGGTEAFF
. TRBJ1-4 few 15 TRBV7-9 TGTGCCAGCAGCTCGGGGACGGCTCAAAATGAAAAACTGTTTTTT CASSSGTAQNEKLFF
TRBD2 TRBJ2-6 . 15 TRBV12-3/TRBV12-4 TGTGCCAGCAATCCTAGCGGGTCTGGGGCCAACGTCCTGACTTTC CASNPSGSGANVLTF
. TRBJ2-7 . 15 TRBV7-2 TGTGCCAGCAGCTTCGGGACGGTGAGCTCCTACGAGCAGTACTTC CASSFGTVSSYEQYF
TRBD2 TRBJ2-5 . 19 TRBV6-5 TGTGCCAGCAGTTACTCGGATCGGGGAGGGGAATCGAGTTCGGAGACCCAGTACTTC CASSYSDRGGESSSETQYF
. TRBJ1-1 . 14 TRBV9 TGTGCCAGCAGCGCGAACGACCCGACCCCTGAAGCTTTCTTT CASSANDPTPEAFF
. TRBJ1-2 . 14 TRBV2 TGTGCCAGCAGTGAAAACAGGGCAAACTATGGCTACACCTTC CASSENRANYGYTF
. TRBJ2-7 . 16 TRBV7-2 TGTGCCAGCAGCTTAGCACCTAGTTCCAGCTCCTACGAGCAGTACTTC CASSLAPSSSSYEQYF
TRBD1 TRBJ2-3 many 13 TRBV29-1 TGCAGCGTGAGGGGGCGAAACACAGATACGCAGTATTTT CSVRGRNTDTQYF